These 21 T cell receptor beta chains originate from one sample sequenced in a study of T cell repertoires in cytomegalovirus infection. TCRdb processed the reads anew with MiXCR; each CDR3 protein has one entry. Found here are about 530,000 distinct CDR3 sequences, more than 20% of them singletons; the top ten hold less than 15%. Material: PBMCs. These receptors were taken from a human donor in good health (CMV status not recorded). Some clones in this sample may be carry-over from other donors' samples.

This chain links TRBV20-1 with TRBJ1-5; D gene ambiguous. Germline V gives CDR1 DFQATT, CDR2 SNEGSKA (reference sequence). The CDR3 spans 12 residues. V lost 4 bases and J lost 2, with 6 bases in between. The CDR3, as DNA: TGCAGTGCTAATGCAGGCAATCAGCCCCAGCATTTT. Protein product: CSANAGNQPQHF.

The genes are TRBV12-3 or TRBV12-4 and TRBJ2-3, with D tentatively TRBD2 (5 bases). Deletions cut 3 bases from V and 2 bases from J, with 18 bases between. This CDR3 is built from 17 residues. For the CDR3, the DNA is TGTGCCAGCAGTTTCGCGGGTGGCAGGAGCATCACAGATACGCAGTATTTT. This sequence encodes CASSFAGGRSITDTQYF.

The chain has TRBV4-3 and TRBJ1-1; TRBD1 matches 9 bases. The CDR3 consists of 15 residues. Germline V CDR1 and CDR2: LGHNA, YSLEER. J was trimmed by 11 bases and V by 1 base; bases with no gene match: 11. As DNA, the CDR3 is TGCGCCAGCAGCCAAGTTTCCGGACAGGGGCTTGGTGCTTTCTTT. It encodes CASSQVSGQGLGAFF.

In this sample, this clonotype turned up many times. This chain links TRBV11-3 with TRBJ1-1; D may be TRBD1 (6 bases). There are 15 residues in the CDR3. The germline V gene encodes CDR1 SGHNT and CDR2 YENEEA. The ends were cut back, 4 bases at V and 1 base at J, with 13 bases in the middle. CDR3 nucleotides: TGTGCCAGCAGCTCTGGTGGCAGGGGGAACACTGAAGCTTTCTTT. Translated: CASSSGGRGNTEAFF.

This clonotype has just a few counts. The V and J genes are TRBV14 and TRBJ2-7; TRBD2 matches at 8 bases. The CDR3 has 13 amino acids. Germline V gene data show CDR1 as SGHDN and CDR2 as FVKESK. J gave up 6 bases and V 4 bases, and 5 bases lay outside the gene matches. CDR3 in amino acids: CASSPYSGGEQYF. In DNA form, the CDR3 reads TGTGCCAGCAGCCCTTACAGCGGGGGCGAGCAGTACTTC.

In its sample, this clonotype was seen many times. The genes are TRBV7-2 and TRBJ2-2, with D perhaps TRBD2 (5 bases). The length of the CDR3 is 15 residues. V was cut by 0 bases and J by 2 bases, with 7 bases left in between. Germline CDR1 is SGHTA and CDR2 is FQGNSA. The CDR3 coding sequence is TGTGCCAGCAGCTTAGCTAGCGTAAACACCGGGGAGCTGTTTTTT. Protein sequence: CASSLASVNTGELFF.

J is TRBJ2-1 and V is TRBV11-1; 9 bases line up with TRBD2. The germline V gene has CDR1 SGHAT and CDR2 FQDESV (reference sequence). V lost 5 bases and J lost 3; bases outside the gene matches: 17. The CDR3 is made up of 19 amino acids. The CDR3 DNA sequence: TGTGCCAGCAGCGTCGGGCGGGGTAGCGGGAGATCAGTCTACAATGAGCAGTTCTTC. This gives the protein CASSVGRGSGRSVYNEQFF.

V is TRBV20-1 and J is TRBJ1-6; TRBD1 matches at 11 bases. Germline values: CDR1 DFQATT, CDR2 SNEGSKA (reference sequence). The CDR3 consists of 16 residues. V was pared by 0 bases and J by 10 bases, with 8 bases of the junction left unmatched. CDR3 region: CSARDPRTGGGSPLHF. The CDR3 nucleotides read TGCAGTGCTAGAGATCCTAGGACAGGGGGCGGATCACCCCTCCACTTT.

There are a few counts of this clonotype. This chain connects TRBV5-5 to TRBJ2-5, with no clear D. The V gene lost 0 bases and the J gene lost 2 bases, with 11 bases spanning the gap. This CDR3 contains 15 residues. Germline V gene sequence: CDR1 SGHKS, CDR2 YYEKEE (reference sequence). CDR3 nucleotides: TGTGCCAGCAGCTTGGGATACGGCGGACAAGAGACCCAGTACTTC. It yields the protein CASSLGYGGQETQYF. The full variable domain, with the rest looked up from reference TRBV5-5 and TRBJ2-5, is DAGVTQSPTHLIKTRGQQVTLRCSPISGHKSVSWYQQVLGQGPQFIFQYYEKEERGRGNFPDRFSARQFPNYSSELNVNALLLGDSALYLCASSLGYGGQETQYFGPGTRLLVL.

A few counts support this clonotype. This rearrangement joins TRBV20-1 to TRBJ2-3, with TRBD2 matching 7 bases. There are 16 residues in the CDR3. Germline CDR1 and CDR2: DFQATT and SNEGSKA (reference sequence). After removal of 5 bases from V and 2 bases from J, the junction contained 13 bases not matched to a gene. The CDR3 is CSAGVGLAEPTDTQYF. Written as DNA, the CDR3 is TGCAGTGCTGGCGTGGGGCTAGCGGAACCCACAGATACGCAGTATTTT.

This clonotype was observed a few times. J is TRBJ1-2 and V is TRBV3-1, with D unclear. The CDR3 spans 12 residues. Germline CDR1 is LGHDT and CDR2 is YNNKEL (reference sequence). With 0 bases removed from V and 8 bases from J, the gap between germline ends came to 7 bases. The CDR3 DNA reads TGTGCCAGCAGCCAAGACAAGATAGGCTACACCTTC. Translation gives CASSQDKIGYTF.

This clonotype was seen more than once but under ten times. The chain combines TRBV5-1 with TRBJ1-2; unclear D gene. CDR1 SGHRS and CDR2 YFSETQ come from the germline V gene. CDR3 length equals 13 residues. V shed 0 bases and J shed 6 bases, with 9 bases lying between them. CDR3 sequence reads: CASSLDRRNGYTF. The CDR3 bases are TGCGCCAGCAGCTTGGACAGACGGAATGGCTACACCTTC.

This clonotype has just a few counts. This chain links TRBV12-3 or TRBV12-4 with TRBJ1-5, with 7 bases lining up with TRBD1. J was trimmed by 3 bases and V by 6 bases; bases with no gene match: 5. The length of the CDR3 is 14 residues. The CDR3 DNA follows: TGTGCCAGCAGACCAACAGGGGACAATCAGCCCCAGCATTTT. Its translation: CASRPTGDNQPQHF.

This clonotype was seen a single time. The chain joins TRBV4-1 to TRBJ2-1; 11 bases line up with TRBD2. This CDR3 region has 16 residues. Trimming at V came to 4 bases and at J to 8 bases, leaving 10 bases not matched to a gene. Germline-derived CDR1 and CDR2 are MGHRA and YSYEKL. The CDR3 nucleotides are TGCGCCAGCAGCCTTTTAGCGGGAGGGTTATTGGATGAGCAGTTCTTC. Amino acids: CASSLLAGGLLDEQFF.

A remark on this clonotype: Possible read error: a much larger clone is one base away. The rearrangement uses TRBV7-2 and TRBJ2-3; the D is unclear. The CDR3 extends over 12 amino acids. CDR1 SGHTA and CDR2 FQGNSA come from the germline V gene. Trimming pared 5 bases from V and 2 bases from J, leaving 5 bases between. DNA for the CDR3: TGTGCCAGCAGCGTCTACACAGATACGCAGTATTTT. The encoded protein is CASSVYTDTQYF.

This chain joins TRBV6-2 or TRBV6-3 and TRBJ2-7, with TRBD1 matching 8 bases. V shed 5 bases, J shed 5 bases, and the junction held 20 bases outside the gene matches. CDR3 size: 18 residues. CDR1 MNHEY and CDR2 SVGEGT come from the germline V gene. CDR3 DNA sequence: TGTGCCAGCAGTAGAAGAATCATCGGGACAGGTTCTAGGGACGAGCAGTACTTC. This gives the protein CASSRRIIGTGSRDEQYF.

The chain links TRBV6-2 or TRBV6-3 to TRBJ1-1, with D possibly matching TRBD1 (5 bases). CDR1 and CDR2 (germline): MNHEY, SVGEGT. V lost 11 bases and J lost 4, with 11 bases in between. The CDR3 length is 11 residues. CDR3: CASTDATEAFF. CDR3 DNA: TGTGCCTCGACAGATGCCACTGAAGCTTTCTTT.

The table lists this clonotype with a few counts. CDR3 in DNA: TGTGCCAGCAGCTCCAGGACTAGCGGGAGGGCCCATTCTCTAGGGCAGTTCTTC. Translating gives CASSSRTSGRAHSLGQFF. This sequence joins TRBV5-5 and TRBJ2-1, with TRBD2 matching over 15 bases. This CDR3 spans 18 amino acids. The V and J ends lost 3 bases and 12 bases, in that order; junction bases with no gene match: 16. Germline CDR1 SGHKS, CDR2 YYEKEE (reference sequence).

This clonotype was seen a few times. The chain links TRBV28 to TRBJ2-7; perhaps TRBD1 as D (6 bases). The CDR3 totals 16 residues. Trimming pared 6 bases from V and 3 bases from J, leaving 21 bases between. Germline V gives CDR1 MDHEN, CDR2 SYDVKM. The chain's CDR3 is CASSHPWGRRDYEQYF. The CDR3, as DNA: TGTGCCAGCAGCCATCCCTGGGGGCGCAGGGACTACGAGCAGTACTTC.

This clonotype was found a few times. V is TRBV12-3 or TRBV12-4 and J is TRBJ1-1, with D tentatively TRBD1 (5 bases). The CDR3 sequence is 13 residues long. V was pared by 6 bases and J by 4 bases, with 12 bases between. CDR3 in amino acids: CASSLRVSTEAFF. The DNA for the CDR3 is TGTGCCAGCAGCCTCAGGGTTTCCACTGAAGCTTTCTTT.

The sample holds many counts of this clonotype. The V gene is TRBV7-2, the J gene TRBJ2-5, with 9 bases fitting TRBD2. The CDR3 runs 15 residues. V lost 2 bases and J lost 5; bases outside the gene matches: 6. In germline, CDR1 is SGHTA, CDR2 FQGNSA. This CDR3 is CASSLLAGRSETQYF. For the CDR3, the DNA is TGTGCCAGCAGCTTACTAGCGGGAAGATCGGAGACCCAGTACTTC.